The rows below give T cell receptor beta chains drawn from one sample of a study of blood T cell repertoires in COVID-19. Using immunoSEQ multiplex PCR, the repertoire was profiled, and TCRdb retains in-frame clones only, with some absent. The data hold about 200,000 clones, with 84% observed a single time. Sequenced material: peripheral blood. The receptors originated from a woman of 80 years or more with COVID-19, enrolled during active disease. Each CDR3 is given with its conserved first and last residue. D genes are given only for firm matches. Rows give clone size only sometimes, using once, few, many, or a class for an expanded clone.

CDR3 length,J gene,clone size,V gene,D gene,CDR3 protein,CDR3 DNA
14,TRBJ2-7,few,TRBV2,-,CASSETTPEMEQYF,TGTGCCAGCAGTGAAACGACACCCGAGATGGAGCAGTACTTC
13,TRBJ1-6,-,TRBV7-9,TRBD1,CASARQGGSPLHF,TGTGCCAGCGCCAGACAGGGCGGTTCACCCCTCCACTTT
18,TRBJ2-7,-,TRBV7-9,-,CASSLGLFDSRSSYEQYF,TGTGCCAGCAGCTTAGGACTCTTCGACAGTAGGAGCTCCTACGAGCAGTACTTC
13,TRBJ1-2,-,TRBV20-1,-,CSASFGADYGYTF,TGCAGTGCTAGTTTTGGGGCAGACTATGGCTACACCTTC
13,TRBJ1-2,-,TRBV19,TRBD1,CASNPTGPYGYTF,TGTGCCAGTAACCCGACAGGGCCGTATGGCTACACCTTC
14,TRBJ1-2,-,TRBV7-2,-,CASSSGGYRTGYTF,TGTGCCAGCAGCTCGGGAGGTTACAGGACTGGCTACACCTTC
15,TRBJ2-7,once,TRBV13,-,CASSLGVAGDYEQYF,TGTGCCAGCAGCTTAGGCGTCGCAGGGGACTACGAGCAGTACTTC
13,TRBJ1-1,-,TRBV29-1,-,CSVEGRGNTEAFF,TGCAGCGTTGAAGGACGGGGGAACACTGAAGCTTTCTTT
15,TRBJ1-1,-,TRBV9,-,CASSVTSGQNTEAFF,TGTGCCAGCAGCGTAACGTCAGGTCAGAACACTGAAGCTTTCTTT
9,TRBJ2-1,-,TRBV20-1,-,CTPPREQFF,TGCACCCCTCCTCGTGAGCAGTTCTTC
13,TRBJ2-7,-,TRBV5-1,-,CASSPQNTYEQYF,TGCGCCAGCAGCCCACAGAACACCTACGAGCAGTACTTC
14,TRBJ1-1,-,TRBV5-6,-,CASSLDEVNTEAFF,TGTGCCAGCAGCTTGGATGAGGTCAACACTGAAGCTTTCTTT
13,TRBJ1-3,-,TRBV10-3,-,CAISEPVGNTIYF,TGTGCCATCAGTGAGCCCGTCGGGAACACCATATATTTT
14,TRBJ2-5,-,TRBV5-1,TRBD1,CASSPWTGQETQYF,TGCGCCAGCAGCCCGTGGACAGGCCAAGAGACCCAGTACTTC
15,TRBJ1-2,-,TRBV3-1/TRBV3-2,TRBD1,CASSLTGQPIYGYTF,TGTGCCAGCAGCCTAACGGGACAGCCCATCTATGGCTACACCTTC
16,TRBJ2-1,-,TRBV4-2,TRBD2,CASSQGASGSLNEQFF,TGTGCCAGCAGCCAAGGAGCTAGCGGCTCACTCAATGAGCAGTTCTTC
14,TRBJ1-4,-,TRBV6-5,-,CASSYGGTNEKLFF,TGTGCCAGCAGTTACGGCGGGACTAATGAAAAACTGTTTTTT
15,TRBJ2-7,-,TRBV9,TRBD2,CASSVDGRGTYEQYF,TGTGCCAGCAGCGTGGACGGGCGGGGGACCTACGAGCAGTACTTC
11,TRBJ2-7,-,TRBV29-1,TRBD1,CSAGQTYEQYF,TGCAGCGCGGGACAGACCTACGAGCAGTACTTC
15,TRBJ1-5,-,TRBV7-8,-,CASSLAPLGSQPQHF,TGTGCCAGCAGCTTAGCCCCGCTGGGGAGCCAGCCCCAGCATTTT
14,TRBJ2-1,-,TRBV2,-,CASRSRVGGNEQFF,TGTGCCAGCAGATCACGGGTGGGGGGCAATGAGCAGTTCTTC